Listed here are 5 T cell receptor beta chains from one sample, sequenced in a study of T cells in Graves' hyperthyroidism and ophthalmopathy. Researchers took RNA transcripts and amplified the TCR beta CDR3 regions from them. RT-PCR in the first round (using the HTBI primer set) targeted the TCR CDR3. A single record per CDR3 protein comes from TCRdb applying MiXCR to the multiplex PCR reads. The top ten clones hold approximately 8.7% of a sample with over 700,000 distinct CDR3 sequences, 38% of them seen once. Sequencing used blood. The source of these receptors is a man between 18 and 29 years old with Graves' hyperthyroidism.

This clonotype was seen repeatedly, ten times or more. V and J are TRBV7-9 and TRBJ1-4; no clear D. V lost 5 bases, J lost 3 bases, and 10 bases lay in between. This CDR3 has 14 residues. Germline V gene data show CDR1 as SEHNR and CDR2 as FQNEAQ (reference sequence). CDR3 DNA sequence: TGTGCCAGCAGCCCCATGGATCCTAATGAAAAACTGTTTTTT. This encodes CASSPMDPNEKLFF.

The chain couples TRBV4-3 to TRBJ1-1, with D perhaps TRBD1 (6 bases). CDR3 length equals 16 residues. Germline V lookup: CDR1 LGHNA, CDR2 YSLEER. V was trimmed by 2 bases and J by 3 bases, leaving 16 bases between them. DNA for the CDR3: TGCGCCAGCAGCCAAAGTCATCAGGGGTTGGACACTGAAGCTTTCTTT. It is translated as CASSQSHQGLDTEAFF.

The table lists this clonotype with a few counts. V is TRBV11-2 and J is TRBJ2-7; a possible D gene is TRBD1 (6 bases). This CDR3 has 15 residues. V was pared by 5 bases and J by 3 bases, with 17 bases between. Germline CDR1 and CDR2: SGHAT and FQNNGV. The CDR3 sequence: CASSVWKQGRYEQYF. For the CDR3, the DNA is TGTGCCAGCAGCGTTTGGAAACAGGGCCGCTACGAGCAGTACTTC. Combining the CDR3 with reference TRBV11-2 and TRBJ2-7 gives the whole variable domain EAGVAQSPRYKIIEKRQSVAFWCNPISGHATLYWYQQILGQGPKLLIQFQNNGVVDDSQLPKDRFSAERLKGVDSTLKIQPAKLEDSAVYLCASSVWKQGRYEQYFGPGTRLTVT.

This clonotype has a handful of counts. The chain joins TRBV4-1 to TRBJ1-2; D uncertain. CDR1 and CDR2 from the germline V gene are MGHRA and YSYEKL. The CDR3 loop spans 13 amino acids. V dropped 5 bases and J dropped 7 bases, with 14 bases sitting between them. The CDR3 loop reads CASSGIGLGGYTF. CDR3 bases: TGCGCCAGCAGCGGTATAGGGTTGGGTGGCTACACCTTC.

The chain uses TRBV6-4 and TRBJ1-5; D gene uncertain. CDR1 MRHNA and CDR2 SNTAGT come from the germline V gene. The CDR3 has 16 residues. V lost 2 bases, J lost 2 bases, and 13 bases lay in between. The CDR3 sequence: CASSDNCTEGNQPQHF. As DNA, the CDR3 is TGTGCCAGCAGTGACAATTGTACAGAGGGCAATCAGCCCCAGCATTTT.